These T cell receptor beta chains were read from a single sample in a study of radiotherapy plus CTLA-4 blockade in lung cancer. The assay was immunoSEQ multiplex PCR, and TCRdb's table has in-frame clones only and misses some. The sample has 62,000 or so clones; roughly 85% are singletons. The specimen was peripheral blood, collected from a patient treated with radiotherapy plus ipilimumab. The receptors were gathered from a human donor with non-small cell lung cancer who had a complete response to radiotherapy plus ipilimumab. CDR3s include the opening cysteine and the closing phenylalanine or tryptophan. The D gene is left open where the match is weak. Some rows mark clone size as missing; the rest say once, few, many or name a class of expanded clone.

J	D	V	size	DNA	CDR3
TRBJ2-1	TRBD2	TRBV19	NA	TGTGCCAGTAGTACGACTTCTAGCGGGGGGGCTAATGAGCAGTTCTTC	CASSTTSSGGANEQFF
TRBJ2-7	TRBD1	TRBV30	NA	TGTGCCTGGAGTTCGGGACAGGGGGCATTCGAGCAGTACTTC	CAWSSGQGAFEQYF
TRBJ1-1	NA	TRBV4-1	many	TGCGCCAGCAGCCCGATGAGCGTTGGTCTTGGCACTGAAGCTTTCTTT	CASSPMSVGLGTEAFF
TRBJ1-1	NA	TRBV14	NA	TGTGCCAGCAGCCTGGACAGCCTGAACACTGAAGCTTTCTTT	CASSLDSLNTEAFF
TRBJ1-1	NA	TRBV19	NA	TGTGCCAGTATCCCCTTAGACAGAAACACTGAAGCTTTCTTT	CASIPLDRNTEAFF
TRBJ2-5	NA	TRBV9	NA	TGTGCCAGCAGCGTAGAGGGCACCCAAGAGACCCAGTACTTC	CASSVEGTQETQYF
TRBJ2-1	NA	TRBV5-4	NA	TGTGCCAGCAGCTCGCAGAGGACTGAGCAGTTCTTC	CASSSQRTEQFF
TRBJ1-5	NA	TRBV7-8	NA	TGTGCCAGCAGCTTCGAGGAATCCAGCAATCAGCCCCAGCATTTT	CASSFEESSNQPQHF
TRBJ2-7	TRBD1	TRBV4-3	NA	TGCGCCAGCAGCACCCGGGACAGGGGTGCCTACGAGCAGTACTTC	CASSTRDRGAYEQYF
TRBJ2-3	NA	TRBV4-1	NA	TGCGCCAGCAGCCAAGGGCCCCCGGGGGCAGGGGTAATCACAGATACGCAGTATTTT	CASSQGPPGAGVITDTQYF
TRBJ1-3	NA	TRBV5-1	few	TGCGCCAGCAGCAACACAGGGTCCGGAAACACCATATATTTT	CASSNTGSGNTIYF
TRBJ2-5	NA	TRBV11-2	NA	TGTGCCAGCAGCCCACCACAGGGACTTAAGGAGACCCAGTACTTC	CASSPPQGLKETQYF
TRBJ2-2	NA	TRBV29-1	NA	TGCAGCGCAGGGGGACTTCCGAACACCGGGGAGCTGTTTTTT	CSAGGLPNTGELFF
TRBJ2-5	TRBD1	TRBV5-4	NA	TGTGCCAGCAGTCCAACAGGGGGCGTAGAGACCCAGTACTTC	CASSPTGGVETQYF
TRBJ2-1	NA	TRBV11-3	NA	TGTGCCAGCAGCCAATTCGGGGGTAATGAGCAGTTCTTC	CASSQFGGNEQFF
TRBJ1-2	NA	TRBV6-5	NA	TGTGCCAGCAGCGAACAAAGGGTGAAGGGCTACACCTTC	CASSEQRVKGYTF
TRBJ1-2	NA	TRBV11-3	NA	TGTGCCATCGCGCTCCCAGGGGCGGGAGGCTACACCTTC	CAIALPGAGGYTF
TRBJ1-1	NA	TRBV5-1	NA	TGCGCCAGCAGCTCCGCTTGGGCAGGAAAGGGGAACACTGAAGCTTTCTTT	CASSSAWAGKGNTEAFF